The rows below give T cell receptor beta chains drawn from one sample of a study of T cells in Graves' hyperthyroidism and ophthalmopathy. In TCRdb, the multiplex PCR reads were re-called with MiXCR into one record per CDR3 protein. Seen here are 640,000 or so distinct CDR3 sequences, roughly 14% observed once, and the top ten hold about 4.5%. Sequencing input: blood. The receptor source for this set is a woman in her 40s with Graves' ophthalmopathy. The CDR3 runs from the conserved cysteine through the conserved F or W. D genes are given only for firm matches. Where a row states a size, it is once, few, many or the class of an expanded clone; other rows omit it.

cdr3_aa: CASSLEGPAGETQYF
cdr3_nt: TGTGCCAGCAGCTTAGAAGGCCCAGCCGGAGAGACCCAGTACTTC
cdr3_length: 15
clone_size: many
v_call: TRBV7-2
d_call: NA
j_call: TRBJ2-5

cdr3_aa: CSAPPPGQGPNYEQYF
cdr3_nt: TGCAGTGCCCCACCCCCGGGACAGGGTCCCAACTACGAGCAGTACTTC
cdr3_length: 16
clone_size: few
v_call: TRBV20-1
d_call: TRBD1
j_call: TRBJ2-7

cdr3_aa: CASGAFQETQYF
cdr3_nt: TGTGCCAGCGGCGCGTTCCAAGAGACCCAGTACTTC
cdr3_length: 12
clone_size: few
v_call: TRBV2
d_call: NA
j_call: TRBJ2-5

cdr3_aa: CASSLLKQGKIYEQYF
cdr3_nt: TGTGCCAGCAGCCTTCTGAAACAGGGTAAAATCTACGAGCAGTACTTC
cdr3_length: 16
clone_size: many
v_call: TRBV27
d_call: NA
j_call: TRBJ2-7

cdr3_aa: CSAEDRGRGNTIYF
cdr3_nt: TGCAGCGCTGAGGACAGGGGGCGCGGAAACACCATATATTTT
cdr3_length: 14
clone_size: NA
v_call: TRBV29-1
d_call: TRBD1
j_call: TRBJ1-3

cdr3_aa: CASSQQAGTGELFF
cdr3_nt: TGTGCCAGCAGCCAACAAGCGGGGACCGGGGAGCTGTTTTTT
cdr3_length: 14
clone_size: NA
v_call: TRBV3-1
d_call: TRBD2
j_call: TRBJ2-2

cdr3_aa: CAWRRQGLSSYEQYF
cdr3_nt: TGTGCCTGGAGAAGACAGGGGTTGTCTTCCTACGAGCAGTACTTC
cdr3_length: 15
clone_size: many
v_call: TRBV30
d_call: TRBD1
j_call: TRBJ2-7

cdr3_aa: CASSPVWTGEGYTF
cdr3_nt: TGTGCCAGCTCACCGGTGTGGACAGGGGAAGGCTACACCTTC
cdr3_length: 14
clone_size: NA
v_call: TRBV18
d_call: TRBD1
j_call: TRBJ1-2

cdr3_aa: CALEATRRTHEQYF
cdr3_nt: TGTGCCCTCGAAGCGACTAGAAGGACCCACGAGCAGTACTTC
cdr3_length: 14
clone_size: many
v_call: TRBV10-3
d_call: NA
j_call: TRBJ2-7

cdr3_aa: CASSHPGVGPQHF
cdr3_nt: TGTGCCAGCAGTCATCCGGGAGTAGGGCCCCAGCATTTT
cdr3_length: 13
clone_size: many
v_call: TRBV2
d_call: NA
j_call: TRBJ1-5

cdr3_aa: CASRGSGKLAKNIQYF
cdr3_nt: TGTGCCAGCAGGGGGAGCGGGAAGCTAGCCAAAAACATTCAGTACTTC
cdr3_length: 16
clone_size: NA
v_call: TRBV27
d_call: TRBD2
j_call: TRBJ2-4

cdr3_aa: CASSPGTGGINIQYF
cdr3_nt: TGTGCCAGCAGCCCGGGGACAGGGGGCATAAACATTCAGTACTTC
cdr3_length: 15
clone_size: many
v_call: TRBV7-2
d_call: TRBD1
j_call: TRBJ2-4

cdr3_aa: CASSSPGQGGQYF
cdr3_nt: TGTGCCAGCAGTTCCCCCGGACAGGGGGGCCAGTACTTC
cdr3_length: 13
clone_size: many
v_call: TRBV12-3/TRBV12-4
d_call: TRBD1
j_call: TRBJ2-5

cdr3_aa: CSVDYQGIGTEAFF
cdr3_nt: TGCAGCGTCGATTATCAAGGCATCGGCACTGAAGCTTTCTTT
cdr3_length: 14
clone_size: many
v_call: TRBV29-1
d_call: NA
j_call: TRBJ1-1

cdr3_aa: CASAPGQGNNQPQHF
cdr3_nt: TGTGCCAGCGCACCGGGACAGGGGAACAATCAGCCCCAGCATTTT
cdr3_length: 15
clone_size: many
v_call: TRBV12-3/TRBV12-4
d_call: TRBD1
j_call: TRBJ1-5

cdr3_aa: CAWSVGSHEQYF
cdr3_nt: TGTGCCTGGAGTGTAGGATCTCACGAGCAGTACTTC
cdr3_length: 12
clone_size: few
v_call: TRBV30
d_call: NA
j_call: TRBJ2-7

cdr3_aa: CASSPRQQETQYF
cdr3_nt: TGTGCCAGCAGTCCCCGACAGCAAGAGACCCAGTACTTC
cdr3_length: 13
clone_size: many
v_call: TRBV12-3/TRBV12-4
d_call: NA
j_call: TRBJ2-5

cdr3_aa: CASSLDQRRETQYF
cdr3_nt: TGCGCCAGCAGCTTGGACCAGCGAAGGGAGACCCAGTACTTC
cdr3_length: 14
clone_size: many
v_call: TRBV5-1
d_call: NA
j_call: TRBJ2-5

cdr3_aa: CASSFTRGVQETQYF
cdr3_nt: TGTGCTAGCAGCTTCACGAGGGGAGTCCAAGAGACCCAGTACTTC
cdr3_length: 15
clone_size: many
v_call: TRBV7-7
d_call: NA
j_call: TRBJ2-5

cdr3_aa: CAISDSRLAGESYEQYF
cdr3_nt: TGTGCCATCAGTGACTCCCGACTAGCGGGAGAATCCTACGAGCAGTACTTC
cdr3_length: 17
clone_size: few
v_call: TRBV6-4
d_call: TRBD2
j_call: TRBJ2-7

cdr3_aa: CASSLGVWTEAFF
cdr3_nt: TGTGCCAGCAGCTTAGGGGTTTGGACTGAAGCTTTCTTT
cdr3_length: 13
clone_size: many
v_call: TRBV7-8
d_call: NA
j_call: TRBJ1-1

cdr3_aa: CASSERLGGSYGYTF
cdr3_nt: TGTGCCAGCAGCGAGCGGCTAGGGGGCAGCTATGGCTACACCTTC
cdr3_length: 15
clone_size: many
v_call: TRBV9
d_call: TRBD1
j_call: TRBJ1-2

cdr3_aa: CASSLVDPRSGANVLTF
cdr3_nt: TGTGCCAGCAGCTTAGTAGACCCGCGATCCGGGGCCAACGTCCTGACTTTC
cdr3_length: 17
clone_size: few
v_call: TRBV11-1
d_call: NA
j_call: TRBJ2-6

cdr3_aa: CASSQEGSGPSDEQFF
cdr3_nt: TGTGCCAGCAGCCAAGAGGGGAGCGGGCCATCGGATGAGCAGTTCTTC
cdr3_length: 16
clone_size: many
v_call: TRBV3-1
d_call: NA
j_call: TRBJ2-1

cdr3_aa: CASGRGAGELFF
cdr3_nt: TGTGCCAGCGGAAGGGGAGCCGGGGAGCTGTTTTTT
cdr3_length: 12
clone_size: many
v_call: TRBV7-2
d_call: NA
j_call: TRBJ2-2

cdr3_aa: CASSLGLLTYGYTF
cdr3_nt: TGTGCCAGCAGTTTAGGGCTTTTAACCTATGGCTACACCTTC
cdr3_length: 14
clone_size: many
v_call: TRBV28
d_call: NA
j_call: TRBJ1-2

cdr3_aa: CASRNRGGTEAFF
cdr3_nt: TGTGCCAGCAGGAACAGGGGTGGCACTGAAGCTTTCTTT
cdr3_length: 13
clone_size: NA
v_call: TRBV12-3/TRBV12-4
d_call: TRBD1
j_call: TRBJ1-1

cdr3_aa: CASVTRIEAFF
cdr3_nt: TGTGCCAGCGTTACTCGTATTGAAGCTTTCTTT
cdr3_length: 11
clone_size: few
v_call: TRBV28
d_call: NA
j_call: TRBJ1-1

cdr3_aa: CASTDPGLAGETQYF
cdr3_nt: TGTGCCAGCACTGACCCGGGACTAGCGGGAGAGACCCAGTACTTC
cdr3_length: 15
clone_size: NA
v_call: TRBV2
d_call: TRBD2
j_call: TRBJ2-5

cdr3_aa: CASSSDRLITYEQYF
cdr3_nt: TGTGCCAGCAGTTCAGACAGGCTTATCACCTACGAGCAGTACTTC
cdr3_length: 15
clone_size: many
v_call: TRBV12-3/TRBV12-4
d_call: NA
j_call: TRBJ2-7

cdr3_aa: CASSLARGRYGYTF
cdr3_nt: TGTGCCAGCAGCTTAGCGCGGGGGAGATATGGCTACACCTTC
cdr3_length: 14
clone_size: many
v_call: TRBV7-8
d_call: NA
j_call: TRBJ1-2

cdr3_aa: CASSYRTWTDNQPQHF
cdr3_nt: TGTGCCAGCAGTTACCGGACATGGACTGACAATCAGCCCCAGCATTTT
cdr3_length: 16
clone_size: many
v_call: TRBV6-2/TRBV6-3
d_call: NA
j_call: TRBJ1-5

cdr3_aa: CASSPQGEGGRTEAFF
cdr3_nt: TGTGCCAGCTCACCACAAGGAGAGGGCGGACGGACTGAAGCTTTCTTT
cdr3_length: 16
clone_size: few
v_call: TRBV18
d_call: NA
j_call: TRBJ1-1

cdr3_aa: CASNPQGAMNTEAFF
cdr3_nt: TGTGCCAGCAACCCTCAGGGGGCCATGAACACTGAAGCTTTCTTT
cdr3_length: 15
clone_size: NA
v_call: TRBV6-2/TRBV6-3
d_call: TRBD1
j_call: TRBJ1-1

cdr3_aa: CASSSRLEEPETQYF
cdr3_nt: TGTGCCAGCAGCTCAAGACTGGAAGAACCAGAGACCCAGTACTTC
cdr3_length: 15
clone_size: many
v_call: TRBV11-2
d_call: NA
j_call: TRBJ2-5

cdr3_aa: CASSPDLPGDSNQPQHF
cdr3_nt: TGTGCCAGCAGTCCGGACCTCCCCGGGGATAGCAATCAGCCCCAGCATTTT
cdr3_length: 17
clone_size: few
v_call: TRBV6-2/TRBV6-3
d_call: NA
j_call: TRBJ1-5

cdr3_aa: CASSPTRTSNIGELFF
cdr3_nt: TGTGCCAGCAGCCCTACTCGGACTAGCAATATCGGGGAGCTGTTTTTT
cdr3_length: 16
clone_size: many
v_call: TRBV7-3
d_call: TRBD2
j_call: TRBJ2-2

cdr3_aa: CASGGFVQPQHF
cdr3_nt: TGTGCCTCTGGGGGCTTTGTTCAGCCCCAGCATTTT
cdr3_length: 12
clone_size: many
v_call: TRBV28
d_call: NA
j_call: TRBJ1-5

cdr3_aa: CASSRKRTGNTEAFF
cdr3_nt: TGTGCCAGCAGTCGTAAAAGGACAGGGAACACTGAAGCTTTCTTT
cdr3_length: 15
clone_size: many
v_call: TRBV27
d_call: TRBD1
j_call: TRBJ1-1

cdr3_aa: CASSLNHRDRGLYEQYF
cdr3_nt: TGCGCCAGCAGCCTCAACCACCGGGACAGGGGGCTCTACGAGCAGTACTTC
cdr3_length: 17
clone_size: NA
v_call: TRBV25-1
d_call: TRBD1
j_call: TRBJ2-7

cdr3_aa: CSARISGSYEQYF
cdr3_nt: TGCAGTGCTAGAATTAGCGGGAGTTACGAGCAGTACTTC
cdr3_length: 13
clone_size: many
v_call: TRBV20-1
d_call: TRBD2
j_call: TRBJ2-7

cdr3_aa: CSAEGQASYEQYF
cdr3_nt: TGCAGTGCCGAAGGACAGGCCTCCTACGAGCAGTACTTC
cdr3_length: 13
clone_size: many
v_call: TRBV20-1
d_call: TRBD1
j_call: TRBJ2-7

cdr3_aa: CASSHTGQGMGYTF
cdr3_nt: TGTGCCAGCAGTCACACCGGACAGGGGATGGGCTACACCTTC
cdr3_length: 14
clone_size: many
v_call: TRBV6-5
d_call: TRBD1
j_call: TRBJ1-2

cdr3_aa: CSASRGAAYEQYF
cdr3_nt: TGCAGTGCTAGTCGCGGGGCGGCCTACGAGCAGTACTTC
cdr3_length: 13
clone_size: few
v_call: TRBV20-1
d_call: NA
j_call: TRBJ2-7

cdr3_aa: CASSFWGDTYEQYF
cdr3_nt: TGTGCCAGCAGCTTCTGGGGGGACACCTACGAGCAGTACTTC
cdr3_length: 14
clone_size: many
v_call: TRBV28
d_call: NA
j_call: TRBJ2-7

cdr3_aa: CAWSVSRYTGELFF
cdr3_nt: TGTGCCTGGAGTGTATCGCGATACACCGGGGAGCTGTTTTTT
cdr3_length: 14
clone_size: few
v_call: TRBV30
d_call: NA
j_call: TRBJ2-2

cdr3_aa: CASSYGLRLTYEQYF
cdr3_nt: TGTGCCAGCAGTTACGGTCTACGACTTACCTACGAGCAGTACTTC
cdr3_length: 15
clone_size: many
v_call: TRBV6-2/TRBV6-3
d_call: NA
j_call: TRBJ2-7

cdr3_aa: CASSRNAGELFF
cdr3_nt: TGTGCCAGCAGTCGAAACGCCGGGGAGCTGTTTTTT
cdr3_length: 12
clone_size: many
v_call: TRBV27
d_call: NA
j_call: TRBJ2-2

cdr3_aa: CASCRTGGNSPLHF
cdr3_nt: TGTGCCAGCTGTCGGACAGGGGGAAATTCACCCCTCCACTTT
cdr3_length: 14
clone_size: few
v_call: TRBV7-3
d_call: TRBD1
j_call: TRBJ1-6

cdr3_aa: CASKNRGRTGELFF
cdr3_nt: TGTGCCAGTAAAAACAGGGGTAGGACCGGGGAGCTGTTTTTT
cdr3_length: 14
clone_size: NA
v_call: TRBV19
d_call: TRBD1
j_call: TRBJ2-2

cdr3_aa: CASRTKQGAKLAGEVSEQYF
cdr3_nt: TGTGCCAGCAGAACCAAACAGGGGGCGAAACTAGCGGGAGAAGTATCCGAGCAGTACTTC
cdr3_length: 20
clone_size: many
v_call: TRBV7-2
d_call: TRBD2
j_call: TRBJ2-7

cdr3_aa: CASSPPSGTGNQPQHF
cdr3_nt: TGTGCCAGCTCACCACCATCCGGGACAGGGAATCAGCCCCAGCATTTT
cdr3_length: 16
clone_size: NA
v_call: TRBV18
d_call: TRBD1
j_call: TRBJ1-5

cdr3_aa: CASTDRDLSGNTIYF
cdr3_nt: TGTGCCAGTACCGACAGGGACCTCTCTGGAAACACCATATATTTT
cdr3_length: 15
clone_size: many
v_call: TRBV19
d_call: TRBD1
j_call: TRBJ1-3

cdr3_aa: CASSFGWRDRAVNQPQHF
cdr3_nt: TGTGCCAGCAGTTTTGGCTGGCGCGACAGAGCGGTCAATCAGCCCCAGCATTTT
cdr3_length: 18
clone_size: many
v_call: TRBV12-3/TRBV12-4
d_call: NA
j_call: TRBJ1-5

cdr3_aa: CSAREIKDRVNQPQHF
cdr3_nt: TGCAGTGCTAGAGAAATCAAGGACAGGGTAAATCAGCCCCAGCATTTT
cdr3_length: 16
clone_size: many
v_call: TRBV20-1
d_call: TRBD1
j_call: TRBJ1-5